Included here is one T cell receptor beta chain sequence, with context. The data originate from a study of blood T cell repertoires in COVID-19. From germline, CDR1 is SEHNR and CDR2 FQNEAQ (reference sequence). This CDR3 has 14 amino acids. V was shortened by 2 bases and J by 11 bases, with 18 bases between the two germline ends. The repertoire was sequenced with immunoSEQ multiplex PCR; TCRdb's copy has only in-frame clones and lacks some. The sample includes under 300,000 clones, about nine tenths seen only once; the top ten take 0.8% to 0.95%. The sequence derives from a man between 25 and 39 years old with COVID-19, enrolled during active disease. The chain couples TRBV7-9 to TRBJ1-1; D is ambiguous. Sequenced material: peripheral blood. The CDR3 DNA reads as TGTGCCAGCAGCTTACTCAGCCCTGAGGTTGAGGCTTTCTTT. As protein: CASSLLSPEVEAFF.